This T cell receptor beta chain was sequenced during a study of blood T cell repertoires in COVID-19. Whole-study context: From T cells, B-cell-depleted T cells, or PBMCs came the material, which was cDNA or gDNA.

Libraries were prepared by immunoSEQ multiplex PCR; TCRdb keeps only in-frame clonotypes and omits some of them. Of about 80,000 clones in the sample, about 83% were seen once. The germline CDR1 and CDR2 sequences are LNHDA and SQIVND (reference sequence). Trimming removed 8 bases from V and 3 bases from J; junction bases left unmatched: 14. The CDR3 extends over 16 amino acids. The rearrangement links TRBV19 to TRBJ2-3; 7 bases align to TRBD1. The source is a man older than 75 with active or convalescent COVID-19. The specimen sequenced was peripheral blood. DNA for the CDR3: TGTGCCAGTTCACGACTCAGGGGGTCCGGAACAGATACGCAGTATTTT. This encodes CASSRLRGSGTDTQYF.